This entry lists 20 T cell receptor beta chains sequenced from one sample in a study of CD8 T cells in Susac syndrome. Reverse transcription of roughly 0.5 to 1 ug RNA used random hexamers. One entry per CDR3 protein results from TCRdb running MiXCR on the immunoSEQ multiplex PCR reads. Seen here are over 80,000 distinct CDR3 sequences, roughly 94% observed once, and the top ten hold roughly 0.88%. Sequencing was performed on CD8+ T cells from PBMCs. Receptors were obtained from a human donor with Susac syndrome.

The chain uses TRBV29-1 and TRBJ2-7; 7 bases align to TRBD2. The germline V gene has CDR1 SQVTM and CDR2 ANQGSEA. Trimming took 6 bases from V and 0 from J; bases not matched to a gene: 5. The CDR3 runs to 13 residues. The CDR3 region has the DNA TGCAGCGTCACTAGCGCAAGCTCCTACGAGCAGTACTTC. It is translated as CSVTSASSYEQYF.

As DNA, the CDR3 is TGTGCCAGCAGCCCGGAGGAACCTGAAGCTTTCTTT. This codes for CASSPEEPEAFF. This rearrangement joins TRBV7-9 to TRBJ1-1; D gene unclear. The CDR3 extends over 12 amino acids. V lost 5 bases and J lost 6, with 10 bases in between. CDR1 is SEHNR, CDR2 FQNEAQ, per germline (reference sequence).

The V gene is TRBV20-1, the J gene TRBJ2-1; TRBD2 matches at 11 bases. The germline CDR1 and CDR2 sequences are DFQATT and SNEGSKA (reference sequence). The CDR3 consists of 15 residues. J lost 4 bases, V lost 4 bases, and 6 bases had no gene match. CDR3 coding DNA: TGCAGTGCTACCGAGGGACTAGCGGATTACAATGAGCAGTTCTTC. Its translation is CSATEGLADYNEQFF.

The chain combines TRBV6-5 with TRBJ2-7; TRBD1 matches at 9 bases. The CDR3 consists of 14 residues. The germline CDR1 and CDR2 sequences are MNHEY and SVGAGI. V trimming: 5 bases; J trimming: 1 base; junction bases outside the gene matches: 3. This CDR3 is CASSAGTGSYEQYF. DNA of the CDR3: TGTGCCAGCAGTGCCGGGACAGGGTCCTACGAGCAGTACTTC.

V and J are TRBV19 and TRBJ2-3; the match to TRBD2 covers 12 bases. CDR3 length: 16 residues. V lost 7 bases and J lost 2; bases outside the gene matches: 7. CDR1 LNHDA and CDR2 SQIVND come from the germline V gene (reference sequence). CDR3 DNA sequence: TGTGCCAGTAACCCGGGACTAGCGGGTTTCACAGATACGCAGTATTTT. Amino acids: CASNPGLAGFTDTQYF.

The chain links TRBV28 to TRBJ2-5; D gene uncertain. V lost 6 bases, J lost 3 bases, and 11 bases lay in between. The CDR3 is 13 amino acids. Germline-derived CDR1 and CDR2 are MDHEN and SYDVKM. CDR3 in amino acids: CASRGVNEETQYF. CDR3 coding DNA: TGTGCCAGCAGGGGTGTAAACGAAGAGACCCAGTACTTC.

The chain combines TRBV19 with TRBJ2-5; TRBD1 matches at 7 bases. J lost 1 base, V lost 3 bases, and 5 bases had no gene match. The CDR3 loop spans 15 amino acids. The V gene's germline CDR1 is LNHDA and CDR2 SQIVND (reference sequence). CDR3 sequence: CASSILRDSQETQYF. Here the CDR3 DNA reads TGTGCCAGTAGTATCCTCCGGGACAGCCAAGAGACCCAGTACTTC. The whole variable domain, filled in from reference TRBV19 and TRBJ2-5, reads DGGITQSPKYLFRKEGQNVTLSCEQNLNHDAMYWYRQDPGQGLRLIYYSQIVNDFQKGDIAEGYSVSREKKESFPLTVTSAQKNPTAFYLCASSILRDSQETQYFGPGTRLLVL.

The chain uses TRBV7-9 and TRBJ2-5, with D perhaps matching TRBD1 (5 bases). Germline V CDR1 and CDR2: SEHNR, FQNEAQ (reference sequence). The length of the CDR3 is 14 residues. Deletions cut 5 bases from V and 5 bases from J, with 15 bases between. This CDR3 is CASSQLDSRETQYF. The CDR3 nucleotides are TGTGCCAGCAGCCAGCTCGACAGCAGGGAGACCCAGTACTTC.

Note on this clonotype: A junction end diverges from the germline sequence, so it may reflect a read error. The chain links TRBV7-9 to TRBJ1-6; 7 bases match TRBD1. In germline, CDR1 is SEHNR, CDR2 FQNEAQ (reference sequence). The CDR3 extends over 13 amino acids. CDR3 coding DNA: TGTGCCAGTTCAGGGGGGGCTAATGCACCCCTCCACTTT. Residues: CASSGGANAPLHF.

This rearrangement joins TRBV7-9 to TRBJ2-1; a weak D match, TRBD2 (5 bases). This CDR3 contains 16 residues. CDR1 is SEHNR, CDR2 FQNEAQ, per germline (reference sequence). V lost 5 bases to trimming and J lost 0 bases, with 14 bases between them. This CDR3 is CASSETSGISYNEQFF. The CDR3 DNA reads as TGTGCCAGCAGCGAGACCTCCGGGATCTCCTACAATGAGCAGTTCTTC.

The chain has TRBV5-1 and TRBJ2-7; 8 nucleotides line up with TRBD1. V lost 0 bases to trimming and J lost 5 bases; unmatched junction nucleotides: 7. The CDR3 totals 15 residues. Germline CDR1 is SGHRS and CDR2 is YFSETQ. The CDR3 sequence is CASSLVGQGRDEQYF. In DNA form, the CDR3 reads TGCGCCAGCAGCTTGGTCGGACAGGGTCGGGACGAGCAGTACTTC. Using reference TRBV5-1 and TRBJ2-7 for the parts outside the CDR3, the full variable domain is KAGVTQTPRYLIKTRGQQVTLSCSPISGHRSVSWYQQTPGQGLQFLFEYFSETQRNKGNFPGRFSGRQFSNSRSEMNVSTLELGDSALYLCASSLVGQGRDEQYFGPGTRLTVT.

The chain is built from TRBV7-9 and TRBJ2-4; D tentatively fits TRBD1 or TRBD2 (5 bases each). Trimming removed 5 bases at V and 9 bases at J, with 20 bases between. The CDR3 totals 15 residues. Germline V CDR1 and CDR2: SEHNR, FQNEAQ (reference sequence). CDR3 sequence reads: CASSGRQGENAIQYF. The CDR3 coding sequence is TGTGCCAGCAGCGGTCGGCAAGGGGAGAACGCCATTCAGTACTTC. The full variable domain, completed using reference TRBV7-9 and TRBJ2-4, is DTGVSQNPRHKITKRGQNVTFRCDPISEHNRLYWYRQTLGQGPEFLTYFQNEAQLEKSRLLSDRFSAERPKGSFSTLEIQRTEQGDSAMYLCASSGRQGENAIQYFGAGTRLSVL.

The rearrangement links TRBV5-4 to TRBJ1-2, with D unclear. Germline loops: CDR1 SGHNT, CDR2 YYREEE (reference sequence). Trimming shortened V by 1 base and J by 7 bases, and 8 bases separated the two germline ends. This CDR3 has 12 amino acids. Here the CDR3 reads CASSLHGGGYTF. The CDR3 nucleotides are TGTGCCAGCAGCTTGCATGGCGGTGGCTACACCTTC.

The chain joins TRBV30 to TRBJ2-1; TRBD2 agrees at 10 bases. Germline V CDR1 and CDR2: GTSNPN, SVGIG (reference sequence). Losses at the gene ends were 2 bases for V and 7 bases for J; bases not matched to a gene: 8. The CDR3 is 15 residues long. The CDR3 spells CAWSRAGGPGNEQFF. CDR3 nucleotide sequence: TGTGCCTGGAGTAGAGCGGGAGGGCCGGGGAATGAGCAGTTCTTC.

The V call is TRBV24-1, the J call TRBJ2-3; maybe TRBD1 (5 bases). V lost 0 bases and J 3 bases, leaving 9 bases between the germline ends. The CDR3 covers 15 residues. Germline-derived CDR1 and CDR2 are KGHDR and SFDVKD. In nucleotides, the CDR3 is TGTGCCACCAGTGATTTGGGCAGGGTGACAGATACGCAGTATTTT. Amino acid sequence: CATSDLGRVTDTQYF.

The gene calls are TRBV7-2 and TRBJ2-1, with 10 bases matching TRBD2. Germline CDR1 reads SGHTA; CDR2 reads FQGNSA. V trimming: 5 bases; J trimming: 9 bases; junction bases outside the gene matches: 7. The CDR3 has 14 amino acids. DNA of the CDR3: TGTGCCAGCAGCCCCTGGGCTAGCGGGGGTGAGCAGTTCTTC. Translation: CASSPWASGGEQFF.

In its sample, this clonotype was seen once. The chain joins TRBV30 to TRBJ2-2; D not resolved. Deletions cut 1 base from V and 7 bases from J, with 10 bases between. Per germline, CDR1 GTSNPN and CDR2 SVGIG (reference sequence). The CDR3 sequence is 13 residues long. The CDR3 here is CAWSGHLGGELFF. CDR3 in DNA: TGTGCCTGGAGTGGACACTTAGGCGGGGAGCTGTTTTTT.

The chain recombines TRBV2 with TRBJ1-2; a weak D match, TRBD1 (6 bases). The CDR3 loop spans 12 amino acids. Trimming cost V 7 bases and J 8 bases, with 14 bases left between them. Germline CDR1 SNHLY, CDR2 FYNNEI. CDR3: CASTPGGPGYTF. CDR3 DNA: TGTGCCAGCACCCCCGGGGGGCCCGGCTACACCTTC.

The rearrangement joins TRBV7-2 to TRBJ2-6; D is unclear. Trimming took off 5 bases at V and 1 base at J, with 15 bases between the two ends. Germline V gives CDR1 SGHTA, CDR2 FQGNSA. The CDR3 is made up of 17 amino acids. DNA of the CDR3: TGTGCCAGCAGCCAACTCCTGACGGAATCTGGGGCCAACGTCCTGACTTTC. It specifies CASSQLLTESGANVLTF.

This chain uses TRBV6-2 or TRBV6-3 with TRBJ2-3, with a weak D call TRBD1 (5 bases). From germline, CDR1 is MNHEY and CDR2 SVGEGT. V lost 5 bases and J lost 2, with 11 bases in between. The CDR3 covers 14 residues. CDR3 residues: CASSPPRDTDTQYF. In DNA form, the CDR3 reads TGTGCCAGCAGTCCCCCCAGGGACACAGATACGCAGTATTTT.